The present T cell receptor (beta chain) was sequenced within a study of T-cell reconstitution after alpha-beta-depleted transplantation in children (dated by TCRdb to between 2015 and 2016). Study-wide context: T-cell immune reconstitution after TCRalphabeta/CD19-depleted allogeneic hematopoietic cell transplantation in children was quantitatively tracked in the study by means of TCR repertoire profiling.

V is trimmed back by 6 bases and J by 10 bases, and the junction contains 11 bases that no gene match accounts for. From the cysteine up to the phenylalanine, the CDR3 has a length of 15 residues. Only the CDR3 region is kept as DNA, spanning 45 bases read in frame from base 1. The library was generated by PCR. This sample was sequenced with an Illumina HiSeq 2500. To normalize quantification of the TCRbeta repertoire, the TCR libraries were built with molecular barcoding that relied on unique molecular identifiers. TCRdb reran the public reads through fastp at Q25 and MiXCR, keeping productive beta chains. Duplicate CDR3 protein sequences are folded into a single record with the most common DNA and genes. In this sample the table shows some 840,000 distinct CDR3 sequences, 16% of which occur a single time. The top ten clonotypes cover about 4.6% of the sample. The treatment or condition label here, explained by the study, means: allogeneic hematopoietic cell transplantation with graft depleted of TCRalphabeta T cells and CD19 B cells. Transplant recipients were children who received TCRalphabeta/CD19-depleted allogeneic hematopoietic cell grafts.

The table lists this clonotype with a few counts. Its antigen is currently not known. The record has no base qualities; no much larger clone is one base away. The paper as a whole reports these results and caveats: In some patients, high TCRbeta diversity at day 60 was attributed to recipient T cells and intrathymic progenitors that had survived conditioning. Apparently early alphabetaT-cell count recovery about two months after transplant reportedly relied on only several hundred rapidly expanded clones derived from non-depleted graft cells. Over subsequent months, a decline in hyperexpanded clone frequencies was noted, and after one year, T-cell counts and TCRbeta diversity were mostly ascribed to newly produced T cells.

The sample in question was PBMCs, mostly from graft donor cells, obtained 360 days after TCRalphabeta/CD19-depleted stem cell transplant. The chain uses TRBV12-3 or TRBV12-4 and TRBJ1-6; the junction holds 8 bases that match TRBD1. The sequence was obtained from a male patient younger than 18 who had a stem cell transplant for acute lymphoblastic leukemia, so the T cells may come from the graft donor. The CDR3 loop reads CASRDRDAERSPLHF. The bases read TGTGCCAGCAGGGACAGGGATGCGGAACGGTCACCCCTCCACTTT.